This paragraph reports one T cell receptor (beta chain). This sample was taken from a study of T cell responses to AZD1222 COVID-19 vaccine. CDR3 length equals 14 residues. Germline V gene sequence: CDR1 SGHTA, CDR2 FQGNSA. Trimming stripped 1 base from V and 5 bases from J, with 11 bases between. Assay used: immunoSEQ multiplex PCR; TCRdb lists only in-frame clones, some missing. The sample records fewer than 180,000 clones, 94% being singletons. The material was peripheral blood, obtained on day 0 of AZD1222 vaccination. The sequence derives from an adult in good health. The chain uses TRBV7-2 and TRBJ2-5; the D is unclear. This CDR3 is CASSLVPSLETQYF. The CDR3 DNA sequence: TGTGCCAGCAGCTTAGTACCCTCGTTGGAGACCCAGTACTTC.